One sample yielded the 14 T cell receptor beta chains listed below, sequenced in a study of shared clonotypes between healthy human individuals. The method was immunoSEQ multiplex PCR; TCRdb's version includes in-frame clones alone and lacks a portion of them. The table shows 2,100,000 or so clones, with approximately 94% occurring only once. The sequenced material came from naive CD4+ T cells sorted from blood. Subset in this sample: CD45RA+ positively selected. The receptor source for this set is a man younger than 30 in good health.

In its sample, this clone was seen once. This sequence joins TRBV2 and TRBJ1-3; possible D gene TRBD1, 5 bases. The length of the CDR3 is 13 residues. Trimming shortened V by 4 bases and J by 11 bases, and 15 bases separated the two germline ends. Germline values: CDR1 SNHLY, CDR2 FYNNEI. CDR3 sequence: CASSVLQALSIYF. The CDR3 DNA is TGTGCCAGCAGTGTTTTACAGGCCTTATCCATATATTTT.

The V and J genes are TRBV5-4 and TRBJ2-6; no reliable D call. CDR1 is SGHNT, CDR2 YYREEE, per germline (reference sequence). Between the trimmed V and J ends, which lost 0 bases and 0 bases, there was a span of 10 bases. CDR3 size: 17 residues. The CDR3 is CASSLAQTDSGANVLTF. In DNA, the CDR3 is TGTGCCAGCAGCTTGGCCCAGACGGACTCTGGGGCCAACGTCCTGACTTTC. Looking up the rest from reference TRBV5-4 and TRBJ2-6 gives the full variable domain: ETGVTQSPTHLIKTRGQQVTLRCSSQSGHNTVSWYQQALGQGPQFIFQYYREEENGRGNFPPRFSGLQFPNYSSELNVNALELDDSALYLCASSLAQTDSGANVLTFGAGSRLTVL.

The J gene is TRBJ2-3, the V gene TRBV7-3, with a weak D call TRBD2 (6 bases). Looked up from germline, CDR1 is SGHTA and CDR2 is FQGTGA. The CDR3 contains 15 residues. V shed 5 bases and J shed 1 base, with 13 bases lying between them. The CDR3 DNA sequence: TGTGCCAGCAGCCCGAGGGAGCGGGGCACAGATACGCAGTATTTT. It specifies CASSPRERGTDTQYF.

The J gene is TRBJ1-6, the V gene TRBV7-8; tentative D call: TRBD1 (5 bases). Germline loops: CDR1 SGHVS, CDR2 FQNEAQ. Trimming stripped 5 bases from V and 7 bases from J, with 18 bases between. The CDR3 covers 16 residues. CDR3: CASSPPIMTVNSPLHF. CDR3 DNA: TGTGCCAGCAGCCCCCCTATTATGACAGTCAATTCACCCCTCCACTTT. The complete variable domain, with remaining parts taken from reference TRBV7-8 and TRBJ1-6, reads GAGVSQSPRYKVAKRGQDVALRCDPISGHVSLFWYQQALGQGPEFLTYFQNEAQLDKSGLPSDRFFAERPEGSVSTLKIQRTQQEDSAVYLCASSPPIMTVNSPLHFGNGTRLTVT.

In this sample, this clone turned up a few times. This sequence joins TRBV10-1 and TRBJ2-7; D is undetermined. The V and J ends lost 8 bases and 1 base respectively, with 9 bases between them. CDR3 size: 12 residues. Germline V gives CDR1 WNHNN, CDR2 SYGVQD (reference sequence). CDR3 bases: TGCGCCAGCGCCGGGCCGTCCTACGAGCAGTACTTC. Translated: CASAGPSYEQYF.

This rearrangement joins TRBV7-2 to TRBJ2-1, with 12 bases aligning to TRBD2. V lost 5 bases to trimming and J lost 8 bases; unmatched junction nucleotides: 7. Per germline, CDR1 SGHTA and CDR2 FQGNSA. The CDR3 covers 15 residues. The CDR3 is CASSLLAGGLDEQFF. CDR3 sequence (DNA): TGTGCCAGCAGCCTACTAGCGGGGGGCCTCGATGAGCAGTTCTTC.

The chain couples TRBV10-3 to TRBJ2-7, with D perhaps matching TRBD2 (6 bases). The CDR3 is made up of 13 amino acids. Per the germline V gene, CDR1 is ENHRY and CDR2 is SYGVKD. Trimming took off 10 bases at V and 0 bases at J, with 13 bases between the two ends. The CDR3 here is CATADGSSYEQYF. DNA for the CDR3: TGTGCCACAGCCGACGGGAGCTCCTACGAGCAGTACTTC.

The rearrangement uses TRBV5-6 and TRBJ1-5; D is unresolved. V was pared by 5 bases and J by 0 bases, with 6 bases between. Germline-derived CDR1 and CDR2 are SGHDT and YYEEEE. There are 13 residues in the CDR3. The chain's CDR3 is CASSKYSNQPQHF. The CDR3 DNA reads TGTGCCAGCAGTAAATATAGCAATCAGCCCCAGCATTTT.

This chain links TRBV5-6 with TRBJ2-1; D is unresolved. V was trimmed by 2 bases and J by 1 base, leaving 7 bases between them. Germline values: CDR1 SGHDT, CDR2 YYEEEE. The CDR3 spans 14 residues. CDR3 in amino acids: CASSFLRSYNEQFF. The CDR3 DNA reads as TGTGCCAGCAGCTTTTTGAGGTCCTACAATGAGCAGTTCTTC.

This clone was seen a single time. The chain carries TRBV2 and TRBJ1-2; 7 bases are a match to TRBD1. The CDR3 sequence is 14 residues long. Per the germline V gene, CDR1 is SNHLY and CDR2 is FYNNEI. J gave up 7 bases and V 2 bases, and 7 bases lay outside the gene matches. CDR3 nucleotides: TGTGCCAGCAGTGAACTACGGGACAGCCGTGGCTACACCTTC. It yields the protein CASSELRDSRGYTF.

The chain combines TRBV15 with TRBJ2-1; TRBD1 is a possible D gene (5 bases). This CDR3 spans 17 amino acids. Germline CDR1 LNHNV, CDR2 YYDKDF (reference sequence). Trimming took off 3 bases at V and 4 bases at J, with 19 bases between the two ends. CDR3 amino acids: CATSSIHRYQGYNEQFF. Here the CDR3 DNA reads TGTGCCACCAGCAGTATTCACAGGTATCAGGGTTACAATGAGCAGTTCTTC.

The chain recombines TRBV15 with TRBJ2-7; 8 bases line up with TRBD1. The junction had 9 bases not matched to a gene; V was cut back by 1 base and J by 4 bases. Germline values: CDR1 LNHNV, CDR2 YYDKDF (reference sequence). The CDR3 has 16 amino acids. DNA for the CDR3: TGTGCCACCAGCAGAGGGTCGGTGCAGGGGGCATACGAGCAGTACTTC. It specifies CATSRGSVQGAYEQYF.

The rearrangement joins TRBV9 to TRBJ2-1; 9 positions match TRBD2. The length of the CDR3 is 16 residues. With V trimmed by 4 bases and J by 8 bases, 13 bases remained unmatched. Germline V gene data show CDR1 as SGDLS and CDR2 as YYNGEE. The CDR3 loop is CASSPPGTSFIHEQFF. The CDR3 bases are TGTGCCAGCAGCCCGCCCGGGACTAGCTTTATCCATGAGCAGTTCTTC.

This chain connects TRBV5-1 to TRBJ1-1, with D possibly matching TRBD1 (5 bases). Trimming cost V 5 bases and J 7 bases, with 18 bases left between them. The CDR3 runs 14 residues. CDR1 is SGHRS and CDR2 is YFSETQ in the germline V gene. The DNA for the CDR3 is TGCGCCAGCAGGGAGGGGTCAGGCGAGCGTGAAGCTTTCTTT. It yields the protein CASREGSGEREAFF.